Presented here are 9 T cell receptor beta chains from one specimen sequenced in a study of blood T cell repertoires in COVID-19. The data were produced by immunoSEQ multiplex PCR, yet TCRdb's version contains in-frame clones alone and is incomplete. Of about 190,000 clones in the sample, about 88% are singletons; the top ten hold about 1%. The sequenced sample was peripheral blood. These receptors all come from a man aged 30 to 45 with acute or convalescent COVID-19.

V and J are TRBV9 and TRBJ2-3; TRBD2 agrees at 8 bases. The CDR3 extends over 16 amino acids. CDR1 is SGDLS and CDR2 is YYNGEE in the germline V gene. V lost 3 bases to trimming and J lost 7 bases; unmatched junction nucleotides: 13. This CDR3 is CASSAGAGGYRNTQYF. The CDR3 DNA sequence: TGTGCCAGCAGCGCAGGGGCGGGGGGCTATCGTAATACGCAGTATTTT.

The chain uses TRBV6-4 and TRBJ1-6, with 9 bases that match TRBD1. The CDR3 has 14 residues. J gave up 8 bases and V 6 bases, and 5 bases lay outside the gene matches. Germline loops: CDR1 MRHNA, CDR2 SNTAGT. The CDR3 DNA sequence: TGTGCCAGCAGGGGACAGGGTTCGCATTCACCCCTCCACTTT. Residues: CASRGQGSHSPLHF.

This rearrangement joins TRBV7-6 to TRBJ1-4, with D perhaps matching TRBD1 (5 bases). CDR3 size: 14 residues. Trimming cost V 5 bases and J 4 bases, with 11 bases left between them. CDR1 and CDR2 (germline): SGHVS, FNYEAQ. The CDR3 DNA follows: TGTGCCAGCAGCCCAGGGCAGCATAATGAAAAACTGTTTTTT. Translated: CASSPGQHNEKLFF.

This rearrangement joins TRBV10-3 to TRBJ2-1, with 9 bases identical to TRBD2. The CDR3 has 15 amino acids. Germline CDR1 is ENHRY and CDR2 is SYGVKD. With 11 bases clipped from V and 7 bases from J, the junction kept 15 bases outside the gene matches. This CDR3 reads CASLRGREGSNEQFF. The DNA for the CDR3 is TGTGCCTCACTCCGGGGGCGGGAGGGCTCAAATGAGCAGTTCTTC.

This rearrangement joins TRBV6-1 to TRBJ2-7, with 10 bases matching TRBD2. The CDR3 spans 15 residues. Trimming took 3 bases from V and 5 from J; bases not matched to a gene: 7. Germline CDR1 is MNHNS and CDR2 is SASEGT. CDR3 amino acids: CASSESSGSRNEQYF. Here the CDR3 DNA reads TGTGCCAGCAGTGAGTCTAGCGGGAGTAGGAACGAGCAGTACTTC.

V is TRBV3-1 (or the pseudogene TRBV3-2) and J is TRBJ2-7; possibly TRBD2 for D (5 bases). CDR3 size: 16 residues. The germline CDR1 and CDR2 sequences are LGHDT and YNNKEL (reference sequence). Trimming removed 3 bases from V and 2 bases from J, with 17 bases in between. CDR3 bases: TGTGCCAGCAGCCACCTAGACCGTGCGGGTCCCTACGAGCAGTACTTC. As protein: CASSHLDRAGPYEQYF.

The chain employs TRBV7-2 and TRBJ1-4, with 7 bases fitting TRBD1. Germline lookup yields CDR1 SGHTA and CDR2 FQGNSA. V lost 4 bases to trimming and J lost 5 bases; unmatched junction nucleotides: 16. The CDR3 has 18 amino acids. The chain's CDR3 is CASSSRQGRRFKNEKLFF. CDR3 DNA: TGTGCCAGCAGCTCCAGACAGGGTAGAAGATTTAAGAATGAAAAACTGTTTTTT.

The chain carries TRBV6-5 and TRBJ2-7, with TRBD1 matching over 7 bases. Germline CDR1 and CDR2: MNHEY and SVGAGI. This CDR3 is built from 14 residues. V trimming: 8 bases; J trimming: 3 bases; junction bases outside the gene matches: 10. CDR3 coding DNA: TGTGCCAGCGCCCGGGACAGCAGATACTACGAGCAGTACTTC. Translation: CASARDSRYYEQYF.

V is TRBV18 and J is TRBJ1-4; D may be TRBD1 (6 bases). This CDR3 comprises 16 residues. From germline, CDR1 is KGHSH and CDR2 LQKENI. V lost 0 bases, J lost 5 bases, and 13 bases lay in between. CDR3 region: CASSPPLGTGNEKLFF. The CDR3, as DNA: TGTGCCAGCTCACCACCTCTTGGTACAGGGAATGAAAAACTGTTTTTT.